The T cell receptor (beta chain) under discussion was sequenced for a study of cytomegalovirus exposure and HLA in healthy donors. The primer mix had 60 Vbeta and 13 Jbeta primers. In the original processing: Around 12 million of tens of millions of unique TCR beta chains were shared, per a later count. Sequencing was performed with immunoSEQ multiplex PCR; in TCRdb, only in-frame clones are kept and a portion is missing. V and J calls and clone size are copied from that table; D and trimming were computed from the DNA. The data hold about 150,000 clones, with roughly 70% observed a single time. Notes on this clone: Its antigen is unknown.

General study results and limits: Cytomegalovirus-associated TCR beta chains were listed, numbering approximately 150.

The CDR3 runs to 12 residues. Per germline, CDR1 SGHRS and CDR2 YFSETQ. V gene TRBV5-1 combines with J gene TRBJ2-5; a weak D match, TRBD1 (6 bases). The end of the DNA fits TRBJ2-7 better, so the J call may be wrong. Sequencing was carried out using PBMCs. The TCR was taken from a man aged 25-45 years in good health and CMV-seronegative. The CDR3 sequence: CASSSDRGEQYF. DNA for the CDR3: TGCGCCAGCAGCTCGGACAGAGGCGAGCAGTACTTC.